The rows below give T cell receptor beta chains drawn from one sample of a study of T cell responses to AZD1222 COVID-19 vaccine. TCRdb's copy holds only in-frame clones and misses some; the assay was immunoSEQ multiplex PCR. The sample contains around 160,000 clones, approximately 78% of which appear only once. This material consisted of peripheral blood, taken on day 0 of MenACWY control vaccination. The receptors stem from an adult in good health. The CDR3 runs from the conserved cysteine through the conserved F or W. Fields, in order: clone size, D gene, V gene, J gene, CDR3 protein, CDR3 DNA. The D gene is left open where the match is weak. The size entry is marked missing in some rows and otherwise reads once, few, many or a size class.

abundance: NA
d_gene: NA
v_gene: TRBV12-5
j_gene: TRBJ2-3
CDR3aa: CPGDTQYF
CDR3nt: TGTCCCGGAGATACGCAGTATTTT

abundance: once
d_gene: NA
v_gene: TRBV10-3
j_gene: TRBJ1-2
CDR3aa: CAISAGNYGYTF
CDR3nt: TGTGCCATCAGTGCAGGAAACTATGGCTACACCTTC

abundance: NA
d_gene: NA
v_gene: TRBV5-5
j_gene: TRBJ2-4
CDR3aa: CASSLEAAEGIQYF
CDR3nt: TGTGCCAGCAGCTTGGAGGCAGCCGAGGGCATTCAGTACTTC

abundance: NA
d_gene: NA
v_gene: TRBV9
j_gene: TRBJ1-2
CDR3aa: CASSPKPTAYHGYTF
CDR3nt: TGTGCCAGCAGCCCCAAGCCGACAGCCTACCATGGCTACACCTTC

abundance: NA
d_gene: NA
v_gene: TRBV6-5
j_gene: TRBJ2-1
CDR3aa: CASATEANEQFF
CDR3nt: TGTGCCAGCGCTACGGAAGCCAATGAGCAGTTCTTC

abundance: NA
d_gene: NA
v_gene: TRBV28
j_gene: TRBJ1-5
CDR3aa: CASSQHTGSSNQPQHF
CDR3nt: TGTGCCAGCAGTCAACACACAGGGAGTAGCAATCAGCCCCAGCATTTT

abundance: NA
d_gene: NA
v_gene: TRBV12-3/TRBV12-4
j_gene: TRBJ1-1
CDR3aa: CASSLRQNTEAFF
CDR3nt: TGTGCCAGCAGTTTACGGCAAAACACTGAAGCTTTCTTT

abundance: once
d_gene: NA
v_gene: TRBV9
j_gene: TRBJ2-7
CDR3aa: CASSVEGGSIYEQYF
CDR3nt: TGTGCCAGCAGCGTAGAGGGGGGGTCTATCTACGAGCAGTACTTC

abundance: NA
d_gene: TRBD1
v_gene: TRBV19
j_gene: TRBJ1-2
CDR3aa: CASSVATGTDYGYTF
CDR3nt: TGTGCCAGTAGTGTCGCGACCGGGACAGATTATGGCTACACCTTC

abundance: NA
d_gene: NA
v_gene: TRBV30
j_gene: TRBJ1-1
CDR3aa: CAWSSGMKNTEAFF
CDR3nt: TGTGCCTGGAGTTCTGGCATGAAGAACACTGAAGCTTTCTTT

abundance: NA
d_gene: TRBD1
v_gene: TRBV6-1
j_gene: TRBJ1-4
CDR3aa: CASSEEGTGNEKLFF
CDR3nt: TGTGCCAGCAGTGAAGAGGGGACAGGAAATGAAAAACTGTTTTTT

abundance: few
d_gene: NA
v_gene: TRBV7-8
j_gene: TRBJ1-5
CDR3aa: CASSLAAGTLDRQPQHF
CDR3nt: TGTGCCAGCAGCTTAGCAGCCGGGACATTGGATAGGCAGCCCCAGCATTTT

abundance: few
d_gene: NA
v_gene: TRBV7-2
j_gene: TRBJ2-3
CDR3aa: CASSLFADTQYF
CDR3nt: TGTGCCAGCAGCTTATTTGCAGATACGCAGTATTTT

abundance: NA
d_gene: NA
v_gene: TRBV27
j_gene: TRBJ2-2
CDR3aa: CASSFRVNTGELFF
CDR3nt: TGTGCCAGCAGTTTTAGGGTGAACACCGGGGAGCTGTTTTTT

abundance: NA
d_gene: NA
v_gene: TRBV19
j_gene: TRBJ1-2
CDR3aa: CASSISLPGPSITF
CDR3nt: TGTGCCAGTAGTATATCGCTACCCGGGCCCAGTATCACCTTC

abundance: NA
d_gene: NA
v_gene: TRBV15
j_gene: TRBJ1-2
CDR3aa: CATSPRTLYGYTF
CDR3nt: TGTGCCACCAGCCCCAGGACCCTCTATGGCTACACCTTC

abundance: NA
d_gene: NA
v_gene: TRBV10-3
j_gene: TRBJ1-6
CDR3aa: CAISDQSGAFSPLHF
CDR3nt: TGTGCCATCAGTGATCAATCGGGGGCCTTCTCACCCCTCCACTTT

abundance: NA
d_gene: TRBD1
v_gene: TRBV5-4
j_gene: TRBJ1-3
CDR3aa: CASSRDREGSDTIYF
CDR3nt: TGTGCCAGCAGCCGAGACAGGGAAGGAAGTGACACCATATATTTT

abundance: NA
d_gene: NA
v_gene: TRBV5-5
j_gene: TRBJ2-3
CDR3aa: CASSLGGVADTQYF
CDR3nt: TGTGCCAGCAGCTTGGGCGGGGTGGCAGATACGCAGTATTTT

abundance: NA
d_gene: NA
v_gene: TRBV7-9
j_gene: TRBJ2-2
CDR3aa: CASSGNQNTGELFF
CDR3nt: TGTGCCAGCAGCGGAAACCAGAACACCGGGGAGCTGTTTTTT

abundance: NA
d_gene: NA
v_gene: TRBV29-1
j_gene: TRBJ1-2
CDR3aa: CSVEEAAYGYTF
CDR3nt: TGCAGCGTTGAAGAGGCGGCTTATGGCTACACCTTC

abundance: NA
d_gene: TRBD1
v_gene: TRBV5-1
j_gene: TRBJ1-2
CDR3aa: CASSSIQDRGNYGYTF
CDR3nt: TGCGCCAGCAGCTCAATTCAGGACAGGGGGAACTATGGCTACACCTTC

abundance: NA
d_gene: TRBD1
v_gene: TRBV5-1
j_gene: TRBJ1-5
CDR3aa: CASSLAGQNQPQHF
CDR3nt: TGCGCCAGCAGCTTGGCGGGACAGAATCAGCCCCAGCATTTT

abundance: NA
d_gene: TRBD1
v_gene: TRBV9
j_gene: TRBJ1-4
CDR3aa: CASSVDRGEKLFF
CDR3nt: TGTGCCAGCAGCGTGGACAGGGGTGAAAAACTGTTTTTT

abundance: once
d_gene: NA
v_gene: TRBV6-5
j_gene: TRBJ1-1
CDR3aa: CASSYSAGEAFF
CDR3nt: TGTGCCAGCAGTTACTCAGCCGGGGAGGCTTTCTTT

abundance: NA
d_gene: TRBD2
v_gene: TRBV11-2
j_gene: TRBJ2-4
CDR3aa: CASSPGGAGGNIQYF
CDR3nt: TGTGCCAGCAGCCCCGGGGGGGCGGGTGGAAACATTCAGTACTTC

abundance: NA
d_gene: NA
v_gene: TRBV5-1
j_gene: TRBJ1-6
CDR3aa: CASSSSGPNSPLHF
CDR3nt: TGCGCCAGCAGCAGTTCAGGGCCGAATTCACCCCTCCACTTT

abundance: NA
d_gene: NA
v_gene: TRBV22-1
j_gene: TRBJ2-6
CDR3aa: CPGSNTTGYSPGANVLTF
CDR3nt: TGTCCTGGGAGCAACACGACAGGGTACTCACCTGGGGCCAACGTCCTGACTTTC

abundance: NA
d_gene: NA
v_gene: TRBV6-5
j_gene: TRBJ2-3
CDR3aa: CASRKTTTDTQYF
CDR3nt: TGTGCCAGCAGGAAGACAACCACAGATACGCAGTATTTT

abundance: NA
d_gene: TRBD1
v_gene: TRBV7-9
j_gene: TRBJ2-3
CDR3aa: CASSLAQGADTQYF
CDR3nt: TGTGCCAGCAGCTTAGCTCAGGGGGCAGATACGCAGTATTTT

abundance: NA
d_gene: TRBD1
v_gene: TRBV3-1/TRBV3-2
j_gene: TRBJ2-1
CDR3aa: CASSRTGDEQFF
CDR3nt: TGTGCCAGCAGCCGGACAGGGGACGAGCAGTTCTTC

abundance: NA
d_gene: NA
v_gene: TRBV7-3
j_gene: TRBJ2-2
CDR3aa: CASSHDSATGELFF
CDR3nt: TGTGCCAGCAGCCACGACAGCGCCACCGGGGAGCTGTTTTTT

abundance: NA
d_gene: NA
v_gene: TRBV5-1
j_gene: TRBJ2-2
CDR3aa: CASSIGGSNTGELFF
CDR3nt: TGCGCCAGCAGCATCGGCGGATCGAACACCGGGGAGCTGTTTTTT

abundance: NA
d_gene: TRBD1
v_gene: TRBV28
j_gene: TRBJ1-2
CDR3aa: CASSFRTGPSYGYTF
CDR3nt: TGTGCCAGCAGTTTTCGGACAGGGCCTTCCTATGGCTACACCTTC

abundance: NA
d_gene: NA
v_gene: TRBV6-5
j_gene: TRBJ1-2
CDR3aa: CASSTGLYGYTF
CDR3nt: TGTGCCAGCAGTACAGGGCTCTATGGCTACACCTTC

abundance: NA
d_gene: NA
v_gene: TRBV29-1
j_gene: TRBJ2-5
CDR3aa: CSVEVTRQETQYF
CDR3nt: TGCAGCGTTGAAGTTACCCGTCAAGAGACCCAGTACTTC

abundance: NA
d_gene: TRBD1
v_gene: TRBV6-5
j_gene: TRBJ2-1
CDR3aa: CASSYRNRGRYNEQFF
CDR3nt: TGTGCCAGCAGTTACCGTAACAGGGGCCGATACAATGAGCAGTTCTTC

abundance: once
d_gene: NA
v_gene: TRBV27
j_gene: TRBJ1-6
CDR3aa: CASKTMWGEPLHF
CDR3nt: TGTGCCAGCAAGACAATGTGGGGGGAACCCCTCCACTTT

abundance: NA
d_gene: NA
v_gene: TRBV7-2
j_gene: TRBJ2-2
CDR3aa: CASSLHNLINTGELFF
CDR3nt: TGTGCCAGCAGCTTACACAACCTAATTAACACCGGGGAGCTGTTTTTT

abundance: NA
d_gene: NA
v_gene: TRBV30
j_gene: TRBJ1-1
CDR3aa: CAWSGGTGFGTEAFF
CDR3nt: TGTGCCTGGAGTGGGGGTACAGGGTTTGGCACTGAAGCTTTCTTT

abundance: NA
d_gene: NA
v_gene: TRBV19
j_gene: TRBJ1-2
CDR3aa: CASPTGLGGYTF
CDR3nt: TGTGCCAGTCCCACAGGGTTAGGGGGCTACACCTTC

abundance: NA
d_gene: NA
v_gene: TRBV7-3
j_gene: TRBJ1-1
CDR3aa: CASSPSSNTEAFF
CDR3nt: TGTGCCAGCAGCCCCAGTTCGAACACTGAAGCTTTCTTT

abundance: once
d_gene: NA
v_gene: TRBV12-3/TRBV12-4
j_gene: TRBJ2-5
CDR3aa: CASSLSRVAQYF
CDR3nt: TGTGCCAGCAGCCTCTCACGGGTGGCCCAGTACTTC

abundance: NA
d_gene: NA
v_gene: TRBV30
j_gene: TRBJ2-3
CDR3aa: CAWMAPSTDTQYF
CDR3nt: TGTGCCTGGATGGCCCCGAGCACAGATACGCAGTATTTT

abundance: NA
d_gene: NA
v_gene: TRBV7-9
j_gene: TRBJ2-3
CDR3aa: CARPGGVTDTQYF
CDR3nt: TGTGCCCGACCGGGCGGGGTCACAGATACGCAGTATTTT

abundance: once
d_gene: NA
v_gene: TRBV24-1
j_gene: TRBJ2-1
CDR3aa: CATSDGGPYNEQFF
CDR3nt: TGTGCCACCAGTGATGGGGGCCCCTACAATGAGCAGTTCTTC

abundance: NA
d_gene: TRBD2
v_gene: TRBV6-5
j_gene: TRBJ2-1
CDR3aa: CASSGTSVNNEQFF
CDR3nt: TGTGCCAGCAGCGGGACTAGCGTAAACAATGAGCAGTTCTTC